This record concerns one T cell receptor beta chain sequence. Its antigen remains unidentified. Naive CD8 isolation took CD45RO-negative cells positively selected for CCR7 and excluded terminally differentiated effector memory CD45RA+ cells. This entry belongs to a study of shared clonotypes between healthy human individuals. Study overall: The people who gave samples were a couple of women and three men aged 18 to 49.

Study observations and caveats: A limitation of the genetic and exposure-history diversity represented arose from few donors. Generally, estimated richness proved larger in naive subsets than it did in memory subsets.

At a deep level, the assay was run. Assay used: immunoSEQ multiplex PCR; TCRdb lists only in-frame clones, some missing. The sample holds about 2 million clones, roughly 94% seen once. Sequenced: naive CD8+ T cells sorted from blood. The TCR comes from a man aged 18 to 30 in good health.

The CDR3, as DNA: TGTGCCTGGAGTATAGCCTATGAGCAGTTCTTC. It yields the protein CAWSIAYEQFF. The chain is built from TRBV30 and TRBJ2-1; no reliable D call. The germline V gene has CDR1 GTSNPN and CDR2 SVGIG (reference sequence). This CDR3 has 11 residues. V dropped 2 bases and J dropped 8 bases, with 7 bases sitting between them. Complete variable domain (other parts from reference TRBV30 and TRBJ2-1): SQTIHQWPATLVQPVGSPLSLECTVEGTSNPNLYWYRQAAGRGLQLLFYSVGIGQISSEVPQNLSASRPQDRQFILSSKKLLLSDSGFYLCAWSIAYEQFFGPGTRLTVL.